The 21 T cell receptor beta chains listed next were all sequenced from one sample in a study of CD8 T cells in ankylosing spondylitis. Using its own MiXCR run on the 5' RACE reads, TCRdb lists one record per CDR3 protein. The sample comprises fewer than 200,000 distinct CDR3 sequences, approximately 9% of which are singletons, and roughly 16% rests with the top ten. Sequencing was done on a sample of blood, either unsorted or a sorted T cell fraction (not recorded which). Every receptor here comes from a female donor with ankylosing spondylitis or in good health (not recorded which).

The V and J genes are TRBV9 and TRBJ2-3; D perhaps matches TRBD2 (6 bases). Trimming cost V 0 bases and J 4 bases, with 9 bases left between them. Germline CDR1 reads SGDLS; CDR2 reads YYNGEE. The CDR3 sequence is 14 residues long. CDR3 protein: CASSVGGRPDTQYF. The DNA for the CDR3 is TGTGCCAGCAGCGTAGGAGGGAGGCCAGATACGCAGTATTTT. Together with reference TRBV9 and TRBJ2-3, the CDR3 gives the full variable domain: DSGVTQTPKHLITATGQRVTLRCSPRSGDLSVYWYQQSLDQGLQFLIQYYNGEERAKGNILERFSAQQFPDLHSELNLSSLELGDSALYFCASSVGGRPDTQYFGPGTRLTVL.

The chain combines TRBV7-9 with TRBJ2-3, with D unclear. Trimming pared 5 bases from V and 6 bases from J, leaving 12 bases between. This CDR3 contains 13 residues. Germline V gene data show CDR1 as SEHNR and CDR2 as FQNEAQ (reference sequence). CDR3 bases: TGTGCCAGCAGCCGATCTGAGGTCGATACGCAGTATTTT. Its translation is CASSRSEVDTQYF.

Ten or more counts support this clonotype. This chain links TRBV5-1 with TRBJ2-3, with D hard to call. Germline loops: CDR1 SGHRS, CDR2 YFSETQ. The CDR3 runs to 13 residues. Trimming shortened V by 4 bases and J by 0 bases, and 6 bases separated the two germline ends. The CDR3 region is CASSEKSTDTQYF. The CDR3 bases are TGCGCCAGCAGCGAGAAAAGCACAGATACGCAGTATTTT.

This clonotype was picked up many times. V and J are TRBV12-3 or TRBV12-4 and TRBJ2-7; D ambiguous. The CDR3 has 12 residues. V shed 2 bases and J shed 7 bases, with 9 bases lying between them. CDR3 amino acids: CASSLRRDEQYF. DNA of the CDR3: TGTGCCAGCAGTTTACGACGTGATGAGCAGTACTTC.

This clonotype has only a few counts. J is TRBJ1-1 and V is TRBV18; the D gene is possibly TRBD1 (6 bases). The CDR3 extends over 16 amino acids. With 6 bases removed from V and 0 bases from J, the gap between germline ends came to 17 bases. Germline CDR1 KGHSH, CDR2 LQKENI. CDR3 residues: CASSPGASAMNTEAFF. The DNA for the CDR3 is TGTGCCAGCTCCCCAGGGGCGTCAGCGATGAACACTGAAGCTTTCTTT. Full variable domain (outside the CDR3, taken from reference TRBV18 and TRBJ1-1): NAGVMQNPRHLVRRRGQEARLRCSPMKGHSHVYWYRQLPEEGLKFMVYLQKENIIDESGMPKERFSAEFPKEGPSILRIQQVVRGDSAAYFCASSPGASAMNTEAFFGQGTRLTVV.

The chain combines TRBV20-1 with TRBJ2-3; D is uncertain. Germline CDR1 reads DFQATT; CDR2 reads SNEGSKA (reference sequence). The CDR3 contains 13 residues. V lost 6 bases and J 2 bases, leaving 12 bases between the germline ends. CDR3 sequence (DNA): TGCAGTGCCACTAATAGATACACAGATACGCAGTATTTT. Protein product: CSATNRYTDTQYF.

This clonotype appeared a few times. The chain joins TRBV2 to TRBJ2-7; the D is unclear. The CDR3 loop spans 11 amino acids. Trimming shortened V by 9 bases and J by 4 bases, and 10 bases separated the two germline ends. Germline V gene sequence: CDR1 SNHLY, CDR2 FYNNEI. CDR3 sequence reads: CASARNYEQYF. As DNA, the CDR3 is TGTGCCAGTGCACGTAATTACGAGCAGTACTTC.

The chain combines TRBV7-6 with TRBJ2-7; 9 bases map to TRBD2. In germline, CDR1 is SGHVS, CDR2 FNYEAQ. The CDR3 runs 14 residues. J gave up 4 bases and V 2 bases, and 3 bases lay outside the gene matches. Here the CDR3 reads CASSLRLADYEQYF. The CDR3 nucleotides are TGTGCCAGCAGCTTAAGACTAGCGGATTACGAGCAGTACTTC.

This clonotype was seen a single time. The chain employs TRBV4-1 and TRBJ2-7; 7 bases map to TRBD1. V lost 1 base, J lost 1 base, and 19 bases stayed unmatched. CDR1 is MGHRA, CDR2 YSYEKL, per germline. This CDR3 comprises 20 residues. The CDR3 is CASSQVRMSGRGLRSYEQYF. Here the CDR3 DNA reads TGCGCCAGCAGCCAAGTGAGGATGAGCGGCAGGGGGTTACGATCCTACGAGCAGTACTTC.

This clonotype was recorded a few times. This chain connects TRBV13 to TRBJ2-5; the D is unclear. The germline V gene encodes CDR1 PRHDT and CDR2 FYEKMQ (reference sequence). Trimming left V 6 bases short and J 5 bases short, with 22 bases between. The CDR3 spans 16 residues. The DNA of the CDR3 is TGTGCCAGCAGTCTTATATCGGGCCGCCTGGGGGAGACCCAGTACTTC. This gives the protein CASSLISGRLGETQYF.

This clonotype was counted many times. The CDR3 sequence: CASSLAEGVVGTGELFF. In DNA, the CDR3 is TGTGCCAGCAGCTTAGCGGAAGGGGTCGTCGGCACCGGGGAGCTGTTTTTT. The chain recombines TRBV7-6 with TRBJ2-2; D is possibly TRBD1 (5 bases). CDR3 length: 17 amino acids. V lost 0 bases and J lost 4, with 15 bases in between. CDR1 is SGHVS and CDR2 is FNYEAQ in the germline V gene.

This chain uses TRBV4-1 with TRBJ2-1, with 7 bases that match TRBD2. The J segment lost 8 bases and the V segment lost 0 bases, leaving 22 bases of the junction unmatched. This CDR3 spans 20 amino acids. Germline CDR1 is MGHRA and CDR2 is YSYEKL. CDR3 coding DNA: TGCGCCAGCAGCCAAGATGGCCGACTAAAATCGCGCGGGAGTCGATATGAGCAGTTCTTC. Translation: CASSQDGRLKSRGSRYEQFF.

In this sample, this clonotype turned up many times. This chain's CDR3 is CASSLAGGPYNEQFF. The DNA of the CDR3 is TGTGCCAGCAGCCTAGCGGGAGGGCCCTACAATGAGCAGTTCTTC. V usage is TRBV7-3 and J usage is TRBJ2-1; the match to TRBD2 covers 12 bases. This CDR3 is 15 amino acids long. Germline V gives CDR1 SGHTA, CDR2 FQGTGA. The V segment lost 5 bases and the J segment 2 bases; nucleotides outside the gene matches: 1.

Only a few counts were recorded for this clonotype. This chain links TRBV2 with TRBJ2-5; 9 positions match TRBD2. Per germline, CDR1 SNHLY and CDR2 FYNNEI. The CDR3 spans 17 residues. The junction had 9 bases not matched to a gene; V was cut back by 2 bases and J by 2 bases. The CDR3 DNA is TGTGCCAGCAGTGAAACGCCTAGCGGGATAGGGCAAGAGACCCAGTACTTC. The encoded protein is CASSETPSGIGQETQYF. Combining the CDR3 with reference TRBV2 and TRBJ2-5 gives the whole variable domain EPEVTQTPSHQVTQMGQEVILRCVPISNHLYFYWYRQILGQKVEFLVSFYNNEISEKSEIFDDQFSVERPDGSNFTLKIRSTKLEDSAMYFCASSETPSGIGQETQYFGPGTRLLVL.

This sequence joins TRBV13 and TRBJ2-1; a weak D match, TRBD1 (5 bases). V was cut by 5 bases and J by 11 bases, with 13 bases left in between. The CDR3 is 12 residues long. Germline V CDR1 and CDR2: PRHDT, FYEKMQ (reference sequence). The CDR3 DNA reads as TGTGCCAGCAGCCAGGGTGGTAGGAAGCAGTTCTTC. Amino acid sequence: CASSQGGRKQFF.

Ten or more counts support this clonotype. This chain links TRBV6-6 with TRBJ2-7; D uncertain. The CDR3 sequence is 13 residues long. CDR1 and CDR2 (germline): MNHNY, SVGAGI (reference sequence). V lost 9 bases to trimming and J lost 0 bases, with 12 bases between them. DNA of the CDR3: TGTGCCAGTTCTGGCGATAGCTCCTACGAGCAGTACTTC. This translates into CASSGDSSYEQYF.

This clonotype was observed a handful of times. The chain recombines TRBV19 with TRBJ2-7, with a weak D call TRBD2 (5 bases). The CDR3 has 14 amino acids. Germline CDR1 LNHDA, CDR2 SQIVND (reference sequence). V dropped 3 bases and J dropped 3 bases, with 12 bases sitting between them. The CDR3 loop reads CASSIAGEGYEQYF. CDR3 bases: TGTGCCAGTAGTATCGCGGGTGAAGGCTACGAGCAGTACTTC.

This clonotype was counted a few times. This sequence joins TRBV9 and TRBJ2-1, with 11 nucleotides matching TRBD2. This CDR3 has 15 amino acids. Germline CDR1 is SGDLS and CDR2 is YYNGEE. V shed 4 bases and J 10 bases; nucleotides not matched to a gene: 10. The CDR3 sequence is CASSPTSGRVREQFF. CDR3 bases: TGTGCCAGCAGCCCTACTAGCGGGAGAGTAAGGGAGCAGTTCTTC.

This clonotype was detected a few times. This CDR3 is CAIMGSSSYNEQFF. As DNA, the CDR3 is TGTGCCATTATGGGGAGTTCCTCCTACAATGAGCAGTTCTTC. The V call is TRBV6-2 or TRBV6-3, the J call TRBJ2-1, with D perhaps TRBD2 (5 bases). The CDR3 is made up of 14 amino acids. Trimming took off 10 bases at V and 0 bases at J, with 13 bases between the two ends. Germline V lookup: CDR1 MNHEY, CDR2 SVGEGT.

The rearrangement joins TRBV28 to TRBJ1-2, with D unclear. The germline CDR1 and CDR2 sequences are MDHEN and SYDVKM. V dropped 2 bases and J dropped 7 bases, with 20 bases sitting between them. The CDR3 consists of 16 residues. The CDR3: CASSLGPLRRDRGYTF. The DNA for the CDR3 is TGTGCCAGCAGTTTAGGACCCCTCCGAAGGGATCGTGGCTACACCTTC.

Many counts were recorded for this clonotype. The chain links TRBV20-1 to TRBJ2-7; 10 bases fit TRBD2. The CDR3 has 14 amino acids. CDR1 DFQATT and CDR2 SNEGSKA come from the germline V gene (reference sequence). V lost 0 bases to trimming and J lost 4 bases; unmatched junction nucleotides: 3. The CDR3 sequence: CSARERAGGYEQYF. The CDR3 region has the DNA TGCAGTGCTAGAGAGCGAGCGGGAGGGTACGAGCAGTACTTC.